The 8 T cell receptor beta chains presented below share a single source sample, sequenced in a study of metastatic and nonmetastatic thyroid tumors. MiXCR re-clonotyped the PCR reads for TCRdb. The table has about 28,000 clones, roughly 15% seen once. Patients were all untreated before their thyroid surgery. The source material was blood. The receptors were sampled from a female donor with papillary thyroid cancer or a benign thyroid nodule (not recorded which). Some clones in this sample may be carry-over from other donors' samples.

This clone was observed at least ten times. CDR3 DNA: TGTGCCAGCGCTGGGGCTGGGGAGCTGTTTTTT. Its protein product is CASAGAGELFF. The chain combines TRBV3-1 with TRBJ2-2; D may be TRBD1 (5 bases). Germline V gene sequence: CDR1 LGHDT, CDR2 YNNKEL (reference sequence). The CDR3 consists of 11 residues. The ends were cut back, 8 bases at V and 8 bases at J, with 9 bases in the middle.

The chain recombines TRBV11-2 with TRBJ2-1, with TRBD2 identical over 8 bases. Unmatched junction bases numbered 6, after V lost 5 bases and J lost 3 bases. Germline values: CDR1 SGHAT, CDR2 FQNNGV. CDR3 length: 15 amino acids. CDR3 residues: CASSLRTSSYNEQFF. In DNA form, the CDR3 reads TGTGCCAGCAGCCTACGGACTAGCAGCTACAATGAGCAGTTCTTC.

This clone showed up many times. The chain employs TRBV4-2 and TRBJ2-7, with TRBD2 matching over 13 bases. This CDR3 comprises 19 residues. Germline V gene data show CDR1 as LGHNA and CDR2 as YNFKEQ. The V gene end was trimmed by 4 bases and the J gene end by 1 base; junction bases not matched to a gene: 13. CDR3 protein: CASSPKRTSGGRGSYEQYF. CDR3 nucleotide sequence: TGTGCCAGCAGCCCGAAGAGGACTAGCGGGGGCCGAGGGTCCTACGAGCAGTACTTC.

This clone is classed as medium-sized. A read error may account for a junction end that differs from germline. This chain joins TRBV6-6 and TRBJ2-5; D may be TRBD2 (5 bases). Germline V gene data show CDR1 as MNHNY and CDR2 as SVGAGI (reference sequence). The CDR3 is made up of 14 amino acids. CDR3 nucleotide sequence: TGTGCCAGCAGTTACTCGACTACCCAAGCGACCCAGTACTTC. It yields the protein CASSYSTTQATQYF.

This clone was observed a handful of times. V is TRBV7-3 and J is TRBJ2-7; 12 bases match TRBD2. V dropped 3 bases and J dropped 7; count of bases not matched to a gene: 4. This CDR3 spans 14 amino acids. CDR1 and CDR2 (germline): SGHTA, FQGTGA. The CDR3 DNA reads as TGTGCCAGCAGCTTGACTAGCGGGAGTTTGGAGCAGTACTTC. Amino acids: CASSLTSGSLEQYF.

This clone was recorded many times. The rearrangement links TRBV27 to TRBJ2-4; 10 nucleotides agree with TRBD1. Germline V lookup: CDR1 MNHEY, CDR2 SMNVEV (reference sequence). V shed 8 bases and J 0 bases; nucleotides not matched to a gene: 16. The CDR3 sequence is 19 residues long. The CDR3 nucleotides are TGTGCCAGCCAGCCCCGGGACAGGGGCCTGTATCTAGCCAAAAACATTCAGTACTTC. It is translated as CASQPRDRGLYLAKNIQYF.

By share, this clone ranks as medium-sized. V gene TRBV19 combines with J gene TRBJ2-2; D is possibly TRBD1 (6 bases). Per the germline V gene, CDR1 is LNHDA and CDR2 is SQIVND (reference sequence). There are 12 residues in the CDR3. V was clipped by 10 bases and J by 2 bases, with 8 bases between them. CDR3 sequence reads: CAIRGNTGELFF. The CDR3 coding sequence is TGTGCCATCAGGGGCAACACCGGGGAGCTGTTTTTT.

This rearrangement joins TRBV5-1 to TRBJ2-2; perhaps TRBD2 as D (5 bases). Germline V gene lookup returns CDR1 SGHRS and CDR2 YFSETQ. Trimming removed 4 bases from V and 4 bases from J, with 11 bases in between. The CDR3 covers 14 residues. CDR3 DNA: TGCGCCAGCAGCCTCTCCGGGATCACCGGGGAGCTGTTTTTT. Its translation is CASSLSGITGELFF. Supplemented by reference TRBV5-1 and TRBJ2-2, the full variable domain reads KAGVTQTPRYLIKTRGQQVTLSCSPISGHRSVSWYQQTPGQGLQFLFEYFSETQRNKGNFPGRFSGRQFSNSRSEMNVSTLELGDSALYLCASSLSGITGELFFGEGSRLTVL.